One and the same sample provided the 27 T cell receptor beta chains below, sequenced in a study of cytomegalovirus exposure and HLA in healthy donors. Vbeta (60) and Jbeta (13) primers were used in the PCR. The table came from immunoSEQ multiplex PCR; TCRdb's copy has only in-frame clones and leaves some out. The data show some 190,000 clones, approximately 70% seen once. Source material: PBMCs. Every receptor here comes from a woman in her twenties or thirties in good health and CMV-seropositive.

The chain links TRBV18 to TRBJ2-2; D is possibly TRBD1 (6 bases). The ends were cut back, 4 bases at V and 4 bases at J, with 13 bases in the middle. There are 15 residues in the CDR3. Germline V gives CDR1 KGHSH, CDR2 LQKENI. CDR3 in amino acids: CASSLNRVPTGELFF. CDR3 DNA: TGTGCCAGCTCACTCAACAGGGTCCCCACCGGGGAGCTGTTTTTT.

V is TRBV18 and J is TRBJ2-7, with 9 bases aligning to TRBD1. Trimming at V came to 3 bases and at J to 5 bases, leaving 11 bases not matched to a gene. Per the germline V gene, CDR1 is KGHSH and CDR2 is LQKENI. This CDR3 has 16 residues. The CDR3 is CASSPRTGQGTNEQYF. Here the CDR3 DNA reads TGTGCCAGCTCACCGAGGACGGGACAGGGAACCAACGAGCAGTACTTC.

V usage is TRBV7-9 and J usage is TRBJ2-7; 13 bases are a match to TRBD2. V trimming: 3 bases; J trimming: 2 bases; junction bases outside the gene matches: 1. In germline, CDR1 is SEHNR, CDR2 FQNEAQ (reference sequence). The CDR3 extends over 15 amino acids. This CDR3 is CASSFGLAGAYEQYF. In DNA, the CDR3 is TGTGCCAGCAGCTTTGGACTAGCGGGAGCCTACGAGCAGTACTTC.

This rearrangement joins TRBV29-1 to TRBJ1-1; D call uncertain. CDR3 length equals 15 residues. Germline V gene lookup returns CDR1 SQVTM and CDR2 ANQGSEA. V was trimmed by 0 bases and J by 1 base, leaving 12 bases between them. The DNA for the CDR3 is TGCAGCGTTGAAGACTGGGGAGTGGGGAACACTGAAGCTTTCTTT. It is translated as CSVEDWGVGNTEAFF.

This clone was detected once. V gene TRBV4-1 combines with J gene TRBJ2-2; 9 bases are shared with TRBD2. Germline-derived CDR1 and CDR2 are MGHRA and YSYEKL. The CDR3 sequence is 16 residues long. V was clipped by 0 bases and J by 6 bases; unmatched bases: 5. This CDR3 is CASSQDGLAGAGELFF. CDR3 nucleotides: TGCGCCAGCAGCCAAGATGGATTAGCGGGAGCCGGGGAGCTGTTTTTT.

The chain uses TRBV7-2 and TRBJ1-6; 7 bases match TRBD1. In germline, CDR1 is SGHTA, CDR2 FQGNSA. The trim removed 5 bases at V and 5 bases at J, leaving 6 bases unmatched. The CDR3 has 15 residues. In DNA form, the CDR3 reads TGTGCCAGCAGCACGAGACAGGGAAATAATTCACCCCTCCACTTT. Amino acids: CASSTRQGNNSPLHF.

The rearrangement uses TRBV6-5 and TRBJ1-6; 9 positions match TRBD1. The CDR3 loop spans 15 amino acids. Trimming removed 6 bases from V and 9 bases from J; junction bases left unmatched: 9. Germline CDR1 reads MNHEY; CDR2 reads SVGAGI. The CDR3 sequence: CASRTDRGLSSPLHF. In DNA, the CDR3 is TGTGCCAGCAGAACGGACAGGGGTTTAAGTTCACCCCTCCACTTT.

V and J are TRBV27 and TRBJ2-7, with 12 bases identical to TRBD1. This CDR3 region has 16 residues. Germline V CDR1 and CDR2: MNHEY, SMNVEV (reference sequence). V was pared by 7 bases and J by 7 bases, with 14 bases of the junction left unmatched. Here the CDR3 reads CASKSHRDRGPGEQYF. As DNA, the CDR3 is TGTGCCAGCAAATCCCACCGGGACAGGGGGCCGGGGGAGCAGTACTTC.

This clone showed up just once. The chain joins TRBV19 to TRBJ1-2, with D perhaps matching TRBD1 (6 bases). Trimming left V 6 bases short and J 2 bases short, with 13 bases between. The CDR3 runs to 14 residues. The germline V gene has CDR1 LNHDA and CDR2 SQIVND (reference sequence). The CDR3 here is CASSLRDTNYGYTF. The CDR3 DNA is TGTGCCAGTAGCCTCCGGGACACGAACTATGGCTACACCTTC.

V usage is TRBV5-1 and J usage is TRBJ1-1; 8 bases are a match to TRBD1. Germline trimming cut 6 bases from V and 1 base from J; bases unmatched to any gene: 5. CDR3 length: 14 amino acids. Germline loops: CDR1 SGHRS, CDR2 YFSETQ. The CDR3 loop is CASTTGGANTEAFF. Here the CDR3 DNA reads TGCGCCAGCACTACAGGGGGAGCGAACACTGAAGCTTTCTTT. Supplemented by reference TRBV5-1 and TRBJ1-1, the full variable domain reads KAGVTQTPRYLIKTRGQQVTLSCSPISGHRSVSWYQQTPGQGLQFLFEYFSETQRNKGNFPGRFSGRQFSNSRSEMNVSTLELGDSALYLCASTTGGANTEAFFGQGTRLTVV.

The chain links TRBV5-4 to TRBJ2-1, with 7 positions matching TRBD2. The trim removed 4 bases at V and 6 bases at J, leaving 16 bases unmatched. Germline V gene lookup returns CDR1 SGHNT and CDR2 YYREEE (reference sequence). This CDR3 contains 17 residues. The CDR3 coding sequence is TGTGCCAGCAGCCCCGCCACGGGAGGCTCTCGGGGCAATGAGCAGTTCTTC. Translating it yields CASSPATGGSRGNEQFF.

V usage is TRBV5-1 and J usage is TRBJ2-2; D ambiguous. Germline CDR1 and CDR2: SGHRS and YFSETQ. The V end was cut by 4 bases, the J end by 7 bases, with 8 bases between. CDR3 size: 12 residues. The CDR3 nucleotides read TGCGCCAGCAGCGCGGATAGCGGGGAGCTGTTTTTT. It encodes CASSADSGELFF.

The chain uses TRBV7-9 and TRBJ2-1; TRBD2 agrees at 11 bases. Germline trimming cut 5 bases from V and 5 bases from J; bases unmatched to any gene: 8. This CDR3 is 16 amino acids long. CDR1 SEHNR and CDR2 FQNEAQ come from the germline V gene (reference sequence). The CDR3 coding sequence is TGTGCCAGCAGCACACGCCTGGGACTAGCGGACAATGAGCAGTTCTTC. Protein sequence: CASSTRLGLADNEQFF.

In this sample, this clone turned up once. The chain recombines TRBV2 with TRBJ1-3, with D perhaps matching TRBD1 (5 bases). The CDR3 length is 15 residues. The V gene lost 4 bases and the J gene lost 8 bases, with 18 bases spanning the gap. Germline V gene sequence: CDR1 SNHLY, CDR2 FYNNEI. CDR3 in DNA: TGTGCCAGCAGTGTCTCTTGGTCTCCCAGGGACACCATATATTTT. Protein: CASSVSWSPRDTIYF.

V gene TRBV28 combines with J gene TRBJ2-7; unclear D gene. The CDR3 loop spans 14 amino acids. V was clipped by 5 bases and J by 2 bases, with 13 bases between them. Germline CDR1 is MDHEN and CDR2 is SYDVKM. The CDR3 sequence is CASSNNRITYEQYF. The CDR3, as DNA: TGTGCCAGCAGTAACAATCGTATTACCTACGAGCAGTACTTC.

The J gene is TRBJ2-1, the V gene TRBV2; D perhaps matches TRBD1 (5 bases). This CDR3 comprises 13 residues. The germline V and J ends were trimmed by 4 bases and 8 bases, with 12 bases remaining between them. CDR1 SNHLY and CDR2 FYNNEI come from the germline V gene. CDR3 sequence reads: CASSVRGLDEQFF. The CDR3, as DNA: TGTGCCAGCAGTGTTAGGGGCTTGGATGAGCAGTTCTTC.

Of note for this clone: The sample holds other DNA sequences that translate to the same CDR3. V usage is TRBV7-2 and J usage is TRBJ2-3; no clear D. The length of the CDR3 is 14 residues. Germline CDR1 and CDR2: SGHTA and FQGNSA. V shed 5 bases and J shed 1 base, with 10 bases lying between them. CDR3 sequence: CASSLTRGTDTQYF. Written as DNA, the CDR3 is TGTGCCAGCAGCCTTACTCGGGGCACAGATACGCAGTATTTT.

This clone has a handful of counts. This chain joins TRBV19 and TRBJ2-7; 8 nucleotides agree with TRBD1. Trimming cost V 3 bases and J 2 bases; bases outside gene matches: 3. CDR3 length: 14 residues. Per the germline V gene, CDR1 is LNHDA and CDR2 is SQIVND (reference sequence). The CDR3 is CASSISGGAYEQYF. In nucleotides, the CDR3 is TGTGCCAGTAGTATTTCAGGGGGCGCCTACGAGCAGTACTTC.

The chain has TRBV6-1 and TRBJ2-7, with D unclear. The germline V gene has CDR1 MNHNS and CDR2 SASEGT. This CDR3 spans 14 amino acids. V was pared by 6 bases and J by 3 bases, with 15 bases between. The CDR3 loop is CASSIRRVGYEQYF. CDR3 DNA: TGTGCCAGCAGCATCAGACGGGTTGGCTACGAGCAGTACTTC.

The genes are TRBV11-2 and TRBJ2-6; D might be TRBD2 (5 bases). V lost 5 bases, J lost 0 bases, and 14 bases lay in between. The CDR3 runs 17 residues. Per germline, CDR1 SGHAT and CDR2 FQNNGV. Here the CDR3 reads CASSDQVAGSGANVLTF. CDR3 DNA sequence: TGTGCCAGCAGCGACCAAGTTGCGGGCTCTGGGGCCAACGTCCTGACTTTC.

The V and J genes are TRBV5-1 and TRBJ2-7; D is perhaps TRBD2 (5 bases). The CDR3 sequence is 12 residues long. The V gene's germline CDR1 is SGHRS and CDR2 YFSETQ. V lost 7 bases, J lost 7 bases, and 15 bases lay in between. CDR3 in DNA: TGCGCCAGCCCCAGAGGACTCGGGGAGCAGTACTTC. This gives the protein CASPRGLGEQYF.

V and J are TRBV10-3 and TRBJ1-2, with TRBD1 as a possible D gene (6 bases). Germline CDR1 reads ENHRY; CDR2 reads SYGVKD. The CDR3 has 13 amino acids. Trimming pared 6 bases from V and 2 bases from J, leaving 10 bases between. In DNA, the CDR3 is TGTGCCATCAGCGCACAGGGAAACTATGGCTACACCTTC. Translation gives CAISAQGNYGYTF.

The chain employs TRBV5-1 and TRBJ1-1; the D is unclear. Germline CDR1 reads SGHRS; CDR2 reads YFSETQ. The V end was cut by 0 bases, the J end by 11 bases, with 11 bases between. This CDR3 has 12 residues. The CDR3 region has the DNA TGCGCCAGCAGCTTGGGCCCGGGTAAGGCTTTCTTT. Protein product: CASSLGPGKAFF.

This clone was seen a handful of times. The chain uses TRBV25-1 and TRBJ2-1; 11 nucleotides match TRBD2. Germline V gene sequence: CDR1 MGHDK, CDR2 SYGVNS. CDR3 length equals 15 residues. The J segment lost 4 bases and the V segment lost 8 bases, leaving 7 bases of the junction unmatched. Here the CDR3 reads CASGAGTSGYNEQFF. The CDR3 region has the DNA TGTGCCAGCGGGGCCGGGACTAGCGGATACAATGAGCAGTTCTTC.

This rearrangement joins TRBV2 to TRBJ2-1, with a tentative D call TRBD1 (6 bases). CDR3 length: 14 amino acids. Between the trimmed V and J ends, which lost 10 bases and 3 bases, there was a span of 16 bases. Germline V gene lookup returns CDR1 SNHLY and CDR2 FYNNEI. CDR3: CATNHRDNYNEQFF. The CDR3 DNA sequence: TGTGCCACCAATCACCGGGACAACTACAATGAGCAGTTCTTC.

CDR3 DNA: TGTGCCAGCAGTGCTGACAGGGGACCCTACGAGCAGTACTTC. This sequence encodes CASSADRGPYEQYF. The chain employs TRBV6-4 and TRBJ2-7, with 8 bases fitting TRBD1. The CDR3 covers 14 residues. Germline assignment: CDR1 MRHNA and CDR2 SNTAGT. V shed 4 bases, J shed 2 bases, and the junction held 4 bases outside the gene matches.

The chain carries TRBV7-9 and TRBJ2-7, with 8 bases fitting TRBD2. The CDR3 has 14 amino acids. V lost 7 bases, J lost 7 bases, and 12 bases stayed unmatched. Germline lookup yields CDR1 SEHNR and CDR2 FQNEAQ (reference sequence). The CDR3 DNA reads TGTGCCAGCACCTCATCGGGGGGGCCGAGGGAGCAGTACTTC. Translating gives CASTSSGGPREQYF.